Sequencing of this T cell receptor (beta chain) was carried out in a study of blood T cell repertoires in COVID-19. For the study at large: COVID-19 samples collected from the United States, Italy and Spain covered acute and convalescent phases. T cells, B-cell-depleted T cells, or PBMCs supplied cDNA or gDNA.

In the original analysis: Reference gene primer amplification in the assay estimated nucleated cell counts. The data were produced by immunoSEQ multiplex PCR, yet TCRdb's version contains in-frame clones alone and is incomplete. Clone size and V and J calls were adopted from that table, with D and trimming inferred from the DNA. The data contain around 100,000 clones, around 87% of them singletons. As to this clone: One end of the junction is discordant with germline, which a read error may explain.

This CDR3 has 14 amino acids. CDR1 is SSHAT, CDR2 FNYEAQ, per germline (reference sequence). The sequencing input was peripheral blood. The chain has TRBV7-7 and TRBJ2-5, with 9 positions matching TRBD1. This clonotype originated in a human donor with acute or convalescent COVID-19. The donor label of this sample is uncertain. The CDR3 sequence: CASSWGQGPETQYF. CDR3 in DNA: TGTGCTAGCAGCTGGGGACAGGGTCCAGAGACCCAGTACTTC.